This is a list of T cell receptor beta chains from one sample in a study of control samples from healthy donors and cancer patients. The assay was immunoSEQ multiplex PCR, and TCRdb's table has in-frame clones only and misses some. This table has about 140,000 clones, around nine tenths appearing once. Sequencing input: blood. These receptors originate from a man aged 25-45 years in good health. The CDR3 runs from the conserved cysteine through the conserved F or W. A D gene is named only where the DNA matches it firmly. Not every row has a clone size; where given, it reads once, few, many or a size class.

D	V	J	size	DNA	CDR3
.	TRBV12-2	TRBJ2-7	.	TGTGCAAGTCGCTTAAGCTTGCGACGGGGCATAGCGGGGGCAACCTACGAGCAGTACTTC	CASRLSLRRGIAGATYEQYF
.	TRBV15	TRBJ1-5	.	TGTGCCACCAGCAGAGCCCGGGGCAGGTTCTATAGCAATCAGCCCCAGCATTTT	CATSRARGRFYSNQPQHF
.	TRBV28	TRBJ1-1	.	TGTGCCAGCAGTGACAACATGAACACTGAAGCTTTCTTT	CASSDNMNTEAFF
.	TRBV27	TRBJ2-3	.	TGTGCCAGCAGTTGGCTAGCAGATACAGATACGCAGTATTTT	CASSWLADTDTQYF
.	TRBV30	TRBJ2-5	.	TGTGCCTGGAGTGTCCGGCAGCACGGAGAGACCCAGTACTTC	CAWSVRQHGETQYF
TRBD1	TRBV28	TRBJ1-5	.	TGTGCCAGCACAGGGGGTAATCAGCCCCAGCATTTT	CASTGGNQPQHF
TRBD2	TRBV4-1	TRBJ2-1	.	TGCGCCAGCAGCCAAGGGCGGGGGAGCTATGAGCAGTTCTTC	CASSQGRGSYEQFF
.	TRBV28	TRBJ2-3	.	TGTGCCAGCAGTTTCGCTGGCGGACGCACAGATACGCAGTATTTT	CASSFAGGRTDTQYF
TRBD2	TRBV5-5	TRBJ2-2	.	TGTGCCAGCAGCTTGGTGCCTGTTGCGGGGGTCGGGCTGTTTTTT	CASSLVPVAGVGLFF
TRBD2	TRBV28	TRBJ2-3	.	TGTGCCAGAAGACTAGCGGCTGGGGATACGCAGTATTTT	CARRLAAGDTQYF
TRBD2	TRBV4-1	TRBJ2-1	.	TGCGCCAGCAGCCAAGATTCATTCCCAACTAGCGGAGGTTACAATGAGCAGTTCTTC	CASSQDSFPTSGGYNEQFF
.	TRBV7-9	TRBJ1-2	once	TGTGCCAGCAGCCCGAAAGACCTCTATGGCTACACCTTC	CASSPKDLYGYTF
.	TRBV2	TRBJ2-1	.	TGTGCCAGCAGTGACCTGCAGAGGTACTACAATGAGCAGTTCTTC	CASSDLQRYYNEQFF
.	TRBV4-1	TRBJ1-2	.	TGCGCCAGCAGCCAACAATGGCAGGCCCCTAACTATGGCTACACCTTC	CASSQQWQAPNYGYTF
.	TRBV6-6	TRBJ1-1	.	TGTGCCAGCAGCTCCGATGGGATTAAAAGAGCTTTCTTT	CASSSDGIKRAFF
TRBD1	TRBV6-2/TRBV6-3	TRBJ2-7	.	TGTGCCAGCAGTTACCAGGGGGAGAGCTCCTACGAGCAGTACTTC	CASSYQGESSYEQYF
.	TRBV18	TRBJ1-1	.	TGTGCCAGCTCACCACCCTCAGTTGTTGGCACTGAAGCTTTCTTT	CASSPPSVVGTEAFF
TRBD2	TRBV7-2	TRBJ2-5	.	TGTGCCAGCAGCTTAGGAGTTACGGGAGGGCCCCAAGAGACCCAGTACTTC	CASSLGVTGGPQETQYF
TRBD2	TRBV6-2/TRBV6-3	TRBJ2-3	.	TGTGCCAGCAGTTACTCCCTAGCGGGGGACACAGATACGCAGTATTTT	CASSYSLAGDTDTQYF
.	TRBV12-3/TRBV12-4	TRBJ2-7	.	TGTGCCAGCGGCTCCAGTTTAAGTAGCGAGCAGTACTTC	CASGSSLSSEQYF
.	TRBV7-2	TRBJ1-5	.	TGTGCCAGCAGCTTAGAAGGGGTTCAGCCCCAGCATTTT	CASSLEGVQPQHF
.	TRBV6-4	TRBJ2-1	.	TGTGCCAGCAGTGACTCGGGGTTTGGAGATCCCCACAATGAGCAGTTCTTC	CASSDSGFGDPHNEQFF
.	TRBV30	TRBJ2-7	once	TGTGCCTGGAGTGTGGGGGACAACTCCTACGAGCAGTACTTC	CAWSVGDNSYEQYF
.	TRBV15	TRBJ1-5	.	TGTGCCACCAGTACAGGTCATCAGCCCCAGCATTTT	CATSTGHQPQHF
TRBD1	TRBV5-5	TRBJ2-7	.	TGTGCCAGCAGCTTTAGGGACAGCCTATTGGCGGTCCACGAGCAGTACTTC	CASSFRDSLLAVHEQYF
TRBD1	TRBV28	TRBJ2-7	.	TGTGCCAGCAGTACCTCGGACAGGGGACCCTACGAGCAGTACTTC	CASSTSDRGPYEQYF
.	TRBV18	TRBJ1-3	.	TGTGCCAGCTCACCACCGGGCAGAGCATCTGGAAACACCATATATTTT	CASSPPGRASGNTIYF
TRBD1	TRBV2	TRBJ2-7	.	TGTGCCAGCGGCCTCGGACAGGGTGGTCACGAGCAGTACTTC	CASGLGQGGHEQYF
TRBD2	TRBV4-1	TRBJ2-1	once	TGCGCCAGCAGTGGGACTAGCAATGAGCAGTTCTTC	CASSGTSNEQFF
TRBD1	TRBV29-1	TRBJ2-1	.	TGCAGCGTTGACCCCACCGGGACAGGGCGGAATGAGCAGTTCTTC	CSVDPTGTGRNEQFF
TRBD2	TRBV28	TRBJ2-3	.	TGTGCCAGCAGTCTGTTGCTGGAGCGGGAGGGGGGGAGGAGCACAGATACGCAGTATTTT	CASSLLLEREGGRSTDTQYF
TRBD1	TRBV11-3	TRBJ1-1	.	TGTGCCAGCAGCTTTAGGACAGGGCTAACTGAAGCTTTCTTT	CASSFRTGLTEAFF
.	TRBV7-2	TRBJ2-6	.	TGTGCCAGCTTATATGACAGGGCCAACGTCCTGACTTTC	CASLYDRANVLTF